This TCR beta chain was recovered during a study of blood T cell repertoires in COVID-19. Method: immunoSEQ multiplex PCR; TCRdb's copy keeps in-frame clones and lacks some. The table has approximately 240,000 clones, around 88% seen once; the top ten hold about 3%. CDR1 and CDR2 (germline): KGHSH, LQKENI. The J segment lost 1 base and the V segment lost 4 bases, leaving 2 bases of the junction unmatched. The CDR3 sequence is 14 residues long. Sequenced: peripheral blood. The chain uses TRBV18 and TRBJ2-5, with 8 bases that match TRBD1. This TCR was sampled from a woman aged 25 to 39 who had recovered from COVID-19. The CDR3 sequence is CASSLTGGQETQYF. The CDR3 DNA is TGTGCCAGCTCACTCACAGGGGGCCAAGAGACCCAGTACTTC. Full variable domain (remainder filled in from reference TRBV18 and TRBJ2-5): NAGVMQNPRHLVRRRGQEARLRCSPMKGHSHVYWYRQLPEEGLKFMVYLQKENIIDESGMPKERFSAEFPKEGPSILRIQQVVRGDSAAYFCASSLTGGQETQYFGPGTRLLVL.